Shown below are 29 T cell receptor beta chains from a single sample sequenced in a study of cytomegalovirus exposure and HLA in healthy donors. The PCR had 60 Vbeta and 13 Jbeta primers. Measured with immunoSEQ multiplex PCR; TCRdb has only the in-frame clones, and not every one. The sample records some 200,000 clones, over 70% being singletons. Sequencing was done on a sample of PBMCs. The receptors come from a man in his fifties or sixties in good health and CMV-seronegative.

For the CDR3, the DNA is TGTGCCAGCAGCTCCGCCGGGACAGGCTATCAGCCCCAGCATTTT. Its translation is CASSSAGTGYQPQHF. This rearrangement joins TRBV7-2 to TRBJ1-5; TRBD1 agrees at 8 bases. Germline assignment: CDR1 SGHTA and CDR2 FQGNSA. The V gene end was trimmed by 4 bases and the J gene end by 5 bases; junction bases not matched to a gene: 7. This CDR3 is built from 15 residues.

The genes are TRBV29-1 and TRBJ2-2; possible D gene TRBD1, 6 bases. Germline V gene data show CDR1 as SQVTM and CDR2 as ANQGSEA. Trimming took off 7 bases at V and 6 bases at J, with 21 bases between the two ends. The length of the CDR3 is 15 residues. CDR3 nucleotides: TGCAGCGCCGCAGGGGCGTTATCCGTGTCCGGGGAGCTGTTTTTT. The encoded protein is CSAAGALSVSGELFF.

The CDR3 protein is CASNPGDVSQKVYGYTF. CDR3 nucleotides: TGTGCCAGTAATCCAGGGGATGTATCTCAGAAAGTTTATGGCTACACCTTC. The chain couples TRBV19 to TRBJ1-2; TRBD1 might be the D (6 bases). The germline CDR1 and CDR2 sequences are LNHDA and SQIVND (reference sequence). The CDR3 has 17 residues. The ends were cut back, 7 bases at V and 5 bases at J, with 26 bases in the middle.

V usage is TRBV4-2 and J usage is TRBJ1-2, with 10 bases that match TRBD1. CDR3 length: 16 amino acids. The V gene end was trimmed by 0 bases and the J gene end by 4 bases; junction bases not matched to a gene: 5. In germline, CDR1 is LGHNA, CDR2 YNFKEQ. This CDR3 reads CASSQEPTGGGYGYTF. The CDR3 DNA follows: TGTGCCAGCAGCCAAGAACCGACAGGGGGCGGCTATGGCTACACCTTC.

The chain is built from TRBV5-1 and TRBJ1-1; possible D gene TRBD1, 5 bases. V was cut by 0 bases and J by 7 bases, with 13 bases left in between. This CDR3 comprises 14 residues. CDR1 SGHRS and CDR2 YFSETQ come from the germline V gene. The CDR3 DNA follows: TGCGCCAGCAGCTTGGGGGGCAATACAAATGAAGCTTTCTTT. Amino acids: CASSLGGNTNEAFF.

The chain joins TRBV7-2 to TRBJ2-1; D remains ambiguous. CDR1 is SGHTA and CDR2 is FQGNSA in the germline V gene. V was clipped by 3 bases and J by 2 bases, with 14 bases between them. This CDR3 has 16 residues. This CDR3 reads CASSLLPQNPYNEQFF. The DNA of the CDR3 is TGTGCCAGCAGCTTGCTTCCACAGAACCCCTACAATGAGCAGTTCTTC.

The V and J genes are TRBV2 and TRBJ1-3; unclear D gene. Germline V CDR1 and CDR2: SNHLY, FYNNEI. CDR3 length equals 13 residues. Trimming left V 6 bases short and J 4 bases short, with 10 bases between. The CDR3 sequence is CASRERSGNTIYF. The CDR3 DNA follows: TGTGCCAGCAGGGAGAGATCCGGAAACACCATATATTTT. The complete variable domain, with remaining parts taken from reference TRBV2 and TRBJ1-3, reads EPEVTQTPSHQVTQMGQEVILRCVPISNHLYFYWYRQILGQKVEFLVSFYNNEISEKSEIFDDQFSVERPDGSNFTLKIRSTKLEDSAMYFCASRERSGNTIYFGEGSWLTVV.

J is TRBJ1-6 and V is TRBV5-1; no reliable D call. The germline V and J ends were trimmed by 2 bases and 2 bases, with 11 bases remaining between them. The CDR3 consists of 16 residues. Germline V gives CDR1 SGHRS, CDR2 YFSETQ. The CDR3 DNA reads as TGCGCCAGCAGCTTTTCTGGAGATCCCTATAATTCACCCCTCCACTTT. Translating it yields CASSFSGDPYNSPLHF.

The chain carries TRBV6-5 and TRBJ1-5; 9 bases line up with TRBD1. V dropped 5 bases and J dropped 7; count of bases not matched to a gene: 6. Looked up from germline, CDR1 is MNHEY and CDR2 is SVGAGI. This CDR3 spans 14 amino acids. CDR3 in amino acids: CASSLGQGGQPQHF. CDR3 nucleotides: TGTGCCAGCAGTCTGGGACAGGGAGGACAGCCCCAGCATTTT.

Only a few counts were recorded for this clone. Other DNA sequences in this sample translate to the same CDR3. This CDR3 is CASRGQDYGYTF. The CDR3 DNA is TGTGCCAGCAGAGGACAGGACTATGGCTACACCTTC. The J gene is TRBJ1-2, the V gene TRBV25-1, with 7 nucleotides matching TRBD1. The junction had 1 base not matched to a gene; V was cut back by 6 bases and J by 3 bases. CDR3 length: 12 amino acids. Germline CDR1 and CDR2: MGHDK and SYGVNS.

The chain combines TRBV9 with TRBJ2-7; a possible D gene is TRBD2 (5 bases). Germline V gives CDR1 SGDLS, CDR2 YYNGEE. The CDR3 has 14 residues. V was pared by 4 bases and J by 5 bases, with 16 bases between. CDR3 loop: CASSLTHKGDEQYF. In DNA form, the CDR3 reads TGTGCCAGCAGCCTAACCCATAAGGGAGACGAGCAGTACTTC.

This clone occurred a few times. CDR3 in amino acids: CASSFPGGTAWYF. CDR3 coding DNA: TGTGCCAGCAGCTTCCCCGGAGGGACCGCCTGGTATTTT. The chain links TRBV6-5 to TRBJ2-3; D possibly corresponds to TRBD2 (6 bases). This CDR3 has 13 residues. In germline, CDR1 is MNHEY, CDR2 SVGAGI. Trimming left V 6 bases short and J 14 bases short, with 21 bases between.

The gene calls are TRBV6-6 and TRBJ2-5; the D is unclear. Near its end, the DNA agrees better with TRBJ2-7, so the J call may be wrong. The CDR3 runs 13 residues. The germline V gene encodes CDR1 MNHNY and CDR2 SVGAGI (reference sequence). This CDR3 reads CASSFDTTYEQYF. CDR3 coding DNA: TGTGCCAGCAGCTTCGACACAACCTACGAGCAGTACTTC.

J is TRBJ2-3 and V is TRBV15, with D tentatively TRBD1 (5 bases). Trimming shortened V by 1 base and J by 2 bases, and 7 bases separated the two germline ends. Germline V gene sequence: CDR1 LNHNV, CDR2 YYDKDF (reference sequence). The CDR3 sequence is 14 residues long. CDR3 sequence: CATSRVRDTDTQYF. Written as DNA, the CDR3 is TGTGCCACCAGCAGAGTCAGGGACACAGATACGCAGTATTTT.

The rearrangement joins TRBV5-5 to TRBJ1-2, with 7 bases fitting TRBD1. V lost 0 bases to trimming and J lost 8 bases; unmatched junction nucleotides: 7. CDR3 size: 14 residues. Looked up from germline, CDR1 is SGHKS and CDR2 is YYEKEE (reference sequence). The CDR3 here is CASSLGQGGGGYTF. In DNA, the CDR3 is TGTGCCAGCAGCTTGGGACAGGGAGGCGGCGGCTACACCTTC.

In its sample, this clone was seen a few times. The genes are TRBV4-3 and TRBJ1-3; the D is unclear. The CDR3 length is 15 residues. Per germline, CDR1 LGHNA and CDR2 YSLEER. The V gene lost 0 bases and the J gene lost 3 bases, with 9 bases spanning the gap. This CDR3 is CASSQDLYVGNTIYF. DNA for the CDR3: TGCGCCAGCAGCCAAGACCTATATGTTGGAAACACCATATATTTT.

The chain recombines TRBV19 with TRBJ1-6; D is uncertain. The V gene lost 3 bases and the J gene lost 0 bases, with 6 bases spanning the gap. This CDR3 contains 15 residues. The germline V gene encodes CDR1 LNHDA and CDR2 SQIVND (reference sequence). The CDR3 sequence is CASSMVSSYNSPLHF. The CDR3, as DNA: TGTGCCAGTAGTATGGTCAGCTCCTATAATTCACCCCTCCACTTT.

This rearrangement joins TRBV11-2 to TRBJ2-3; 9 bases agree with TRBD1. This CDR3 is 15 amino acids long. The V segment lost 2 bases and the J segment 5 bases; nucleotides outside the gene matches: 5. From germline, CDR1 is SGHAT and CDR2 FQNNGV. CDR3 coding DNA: TGTGCCAGCAGCTTAACGGGACAGGGCGGAGATACGCAGTATTTT. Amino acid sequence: CASSLTGQGGDTQYF.

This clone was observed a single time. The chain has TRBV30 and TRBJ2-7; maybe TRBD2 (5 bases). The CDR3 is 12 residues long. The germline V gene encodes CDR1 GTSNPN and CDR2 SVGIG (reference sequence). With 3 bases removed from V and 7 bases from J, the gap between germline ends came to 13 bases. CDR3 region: CAWREGSGEQYF. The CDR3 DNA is TGTGCCTGGAGAGAAGGGAGTGGGGAGCAGTACTTC.

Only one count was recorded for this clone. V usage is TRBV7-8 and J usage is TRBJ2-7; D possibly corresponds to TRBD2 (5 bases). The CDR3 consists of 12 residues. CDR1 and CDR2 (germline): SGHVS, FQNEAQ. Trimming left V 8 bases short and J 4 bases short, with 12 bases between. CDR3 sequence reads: CASRSRGYEQYF. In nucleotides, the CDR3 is TGTGCCAGCCGGAGCCGGGGTTACGAGCAGTACTTC.

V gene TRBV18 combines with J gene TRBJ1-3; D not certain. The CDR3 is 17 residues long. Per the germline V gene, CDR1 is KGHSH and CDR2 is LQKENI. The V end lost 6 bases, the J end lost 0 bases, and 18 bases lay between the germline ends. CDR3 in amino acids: CASSSQPPSSSGNTIYF. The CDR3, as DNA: TGTGCCAGCTCTAGTCAACCGCCCTCGAGCTCTGGAAACACCATATATTTT.

The CDR3 DNA reads as TGTGCCAGCAGCTTAGCACTAACAGGGCCTTCACCCCTCCACTTT. As protein: CASSLALTGPSPLHF. The chain carries TRBV7-9 and TRBJ1-6; TRBD1 might be the D (6 bases). Between the trimmed V and J ends, which lost 0 bases and 9 bases, there was a span of 12 bases. CDR1 SEHNR and CDR2 FQNEAQ come from the germline V gene (reference sequence). The CDR3 length is 15 residues.

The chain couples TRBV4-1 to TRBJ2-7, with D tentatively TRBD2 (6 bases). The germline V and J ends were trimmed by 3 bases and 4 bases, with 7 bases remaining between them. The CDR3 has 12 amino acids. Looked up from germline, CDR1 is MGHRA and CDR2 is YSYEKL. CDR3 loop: CASSHGGYEQYF. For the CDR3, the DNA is TGCGCCAGCAGCCATGGAGGGTACGAGCAGTACTTC.

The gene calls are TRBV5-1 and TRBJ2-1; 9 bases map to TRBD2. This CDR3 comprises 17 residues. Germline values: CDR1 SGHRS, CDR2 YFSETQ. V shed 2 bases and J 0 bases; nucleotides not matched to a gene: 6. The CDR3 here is CASSLIAGASSYNEQFF. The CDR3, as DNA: TGCGCCAGCAGCTTAATAGCGGGGGCTAGCTCCTACAATGAGCAGTTCTTC.

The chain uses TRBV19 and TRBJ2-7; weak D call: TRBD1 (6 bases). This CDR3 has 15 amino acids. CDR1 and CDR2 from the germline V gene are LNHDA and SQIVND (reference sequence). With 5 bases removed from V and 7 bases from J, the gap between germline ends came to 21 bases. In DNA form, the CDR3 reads TGTGCCAGTAGTCTTTCCGGGACATCGCGTTTTGAGCAGTACTTC. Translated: CASSLSGTSRFEQYF.

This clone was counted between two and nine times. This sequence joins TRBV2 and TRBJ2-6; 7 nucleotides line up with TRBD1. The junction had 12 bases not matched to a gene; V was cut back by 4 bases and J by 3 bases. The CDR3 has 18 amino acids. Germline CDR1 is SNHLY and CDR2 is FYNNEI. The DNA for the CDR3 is TGTGCCAGCAGTGTTGCCGGGACAGTTTTCGGTGGGGCCAACGTCCTGACTTTC. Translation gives CASSVAGTVFGGANVLTF.

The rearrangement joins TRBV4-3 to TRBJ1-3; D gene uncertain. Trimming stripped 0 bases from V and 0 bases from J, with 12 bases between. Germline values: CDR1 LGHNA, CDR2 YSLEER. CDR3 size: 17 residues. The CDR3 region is CASSQESPLYSGNTIYF. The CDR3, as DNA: TGCGCCAGCAGCCAAGAGTCCCCTCTATACTCTGGAAACACCATATATTTT.

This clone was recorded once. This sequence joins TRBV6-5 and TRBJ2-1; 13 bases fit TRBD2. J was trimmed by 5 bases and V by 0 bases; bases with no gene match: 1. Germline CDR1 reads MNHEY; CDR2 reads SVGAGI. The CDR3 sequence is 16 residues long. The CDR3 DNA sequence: TGTGCCAGCAGTTACTCACTAGCGGGGGGGAACAATGAGCAGTTCTTC. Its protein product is CASSYSLAGGNNEQFF.

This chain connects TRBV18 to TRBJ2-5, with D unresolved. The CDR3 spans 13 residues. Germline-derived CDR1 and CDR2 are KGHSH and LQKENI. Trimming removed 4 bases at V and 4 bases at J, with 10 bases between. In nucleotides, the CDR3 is TGTGCCAGCTCACTGACACTTTTAGAGACCCAGTACTTC. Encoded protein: CASSLTLLETQYF.